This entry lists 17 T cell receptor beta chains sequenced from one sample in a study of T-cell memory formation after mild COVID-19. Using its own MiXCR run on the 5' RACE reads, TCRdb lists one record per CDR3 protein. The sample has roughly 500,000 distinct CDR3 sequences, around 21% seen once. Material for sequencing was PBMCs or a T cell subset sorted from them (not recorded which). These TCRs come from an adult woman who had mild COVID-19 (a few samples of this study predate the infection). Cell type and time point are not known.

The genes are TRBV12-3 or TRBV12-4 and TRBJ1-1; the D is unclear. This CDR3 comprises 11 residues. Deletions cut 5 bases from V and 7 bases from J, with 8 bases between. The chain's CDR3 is CASSIDLEAFF. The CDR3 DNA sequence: TGTGCCAGCAGTATTGACCTTGAAGCTTTCTTT.

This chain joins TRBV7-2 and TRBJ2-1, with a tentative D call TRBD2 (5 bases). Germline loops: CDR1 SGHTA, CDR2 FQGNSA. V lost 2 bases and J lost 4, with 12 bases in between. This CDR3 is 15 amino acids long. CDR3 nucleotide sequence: TGTGCCAGCAGCTTATCGGCTAGCCGGTACAATGAGCAGTTCTTC. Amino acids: CASSLSASRYNEQFF. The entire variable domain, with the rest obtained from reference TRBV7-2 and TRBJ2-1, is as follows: GAGVSQSPSNKVTEKGKDVELRCDPISGHTALYWYRQSLGQGLEFLIYFQGNSAPDKSGLPSDRFSAERTGGSVSTLTIQRTQQEDSAVYLCASSLSASRYNEQFFGPGTRLTVL.

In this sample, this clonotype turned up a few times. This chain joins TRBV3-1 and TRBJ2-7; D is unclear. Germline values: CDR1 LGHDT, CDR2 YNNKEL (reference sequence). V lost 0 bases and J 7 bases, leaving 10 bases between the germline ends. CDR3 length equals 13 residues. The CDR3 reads CASSQDRTSEQYF. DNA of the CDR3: TGTGCCAGCAGCCAAGATCGTACCTCGGAGCAGTACTTC.

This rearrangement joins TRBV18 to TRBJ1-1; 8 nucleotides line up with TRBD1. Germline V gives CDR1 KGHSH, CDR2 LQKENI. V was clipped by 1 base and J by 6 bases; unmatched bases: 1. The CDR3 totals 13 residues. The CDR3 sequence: CASSPRGQAEAFF. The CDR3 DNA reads TGTGCCAGCTCACCACGGGGACAGGCTGAAGCTTTCTTT.

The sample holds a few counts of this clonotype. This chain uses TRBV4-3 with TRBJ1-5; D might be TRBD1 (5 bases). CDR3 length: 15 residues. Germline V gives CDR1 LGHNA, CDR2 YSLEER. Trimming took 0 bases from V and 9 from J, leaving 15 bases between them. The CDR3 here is CASSQEGTDQWPQHF. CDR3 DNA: TGCGCCAGCAGCCAAGAGGGGACCGACCAATGGCCCCAGCATTTT.

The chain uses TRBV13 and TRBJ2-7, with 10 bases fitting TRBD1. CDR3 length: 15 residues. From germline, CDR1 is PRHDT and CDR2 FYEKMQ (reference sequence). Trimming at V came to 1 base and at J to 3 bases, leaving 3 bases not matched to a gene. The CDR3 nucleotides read TGTGCCAGCAGCTTAGTCGGACAGGGGGTCTACGAGCAGTACTTC. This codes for CASSLVGQGVYEQYF.

This CDR3 reads CASSLEIAGPRETQYF. The CDR3 coding sequence is TGTGCCAGCAGCTTAGAGATAGCGGGCCCCCGGGAGACCCAGTACTTC. The V call is TRBV11-2, the J call TRBJ2-5, with TRBD2 matching 7 bases. The CDR3 covers 16 residues. Germline V lookup: CDR1 SGHAT, CDR2 FQNNGV. Unmatched junction bases numbered 9, after V lost 0 bases and J lost 5 bases. Variable domain in full (rest from reference TRBV11-2 and TRBJ2-5): EAGVAQSPRYKIIEKRQSVAFWCNPISGHATLYWYQQILGQGPKLLIQFQNNGVVDDSQLPKDRFSAERLKGVDSTLKIQPAKLEDSAVYLCASSLEIAGPRETQYFGPGTRLLVL.

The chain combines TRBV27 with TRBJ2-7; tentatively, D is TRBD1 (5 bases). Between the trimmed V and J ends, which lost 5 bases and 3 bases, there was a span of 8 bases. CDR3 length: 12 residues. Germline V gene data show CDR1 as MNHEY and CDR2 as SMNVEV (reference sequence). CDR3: CASSKTGYEQYF. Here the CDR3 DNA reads TGTGCCAGCAGTAAAACAGGCTACGAGCAGTACTTC.

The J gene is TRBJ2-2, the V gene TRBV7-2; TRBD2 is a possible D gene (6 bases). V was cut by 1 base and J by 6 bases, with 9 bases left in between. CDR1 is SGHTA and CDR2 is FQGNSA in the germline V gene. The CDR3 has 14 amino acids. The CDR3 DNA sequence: TGTGCCAGCAGCTTAGGGGGACTCTCCGGGGAGCTGTTTTTT. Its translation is CASSLGGLSGELFF.

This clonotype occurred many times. CDR3 nucleotide sequence: TGCGCCAGCAGCCAAGAAGGGCTAGCGGGGAGCCCTTACAATGAGCAGTTCTTC. Translated, it gives CASSQEGLAGSPYNEQFF. The V call is TRBV4-1, the J call TRBJ2-1, with TRBD2 identical over 9 bases. CDR3 size: 18 residues. The V and J ends lost 0 bases and 4 bases, in that order; junction bases with no gene match: 10. In germline, CDR1 is MGHRA, CDR2 YSYEKL.

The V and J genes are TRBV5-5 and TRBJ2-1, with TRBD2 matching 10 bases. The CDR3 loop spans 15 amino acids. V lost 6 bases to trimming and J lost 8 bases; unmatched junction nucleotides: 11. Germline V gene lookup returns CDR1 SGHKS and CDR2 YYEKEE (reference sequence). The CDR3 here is CASNPGSSGGDEQFF. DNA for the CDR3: TGTGCCAGCAACCCTGGGTCTAGCGGGGGAGATGAGCAGTTCTTC.

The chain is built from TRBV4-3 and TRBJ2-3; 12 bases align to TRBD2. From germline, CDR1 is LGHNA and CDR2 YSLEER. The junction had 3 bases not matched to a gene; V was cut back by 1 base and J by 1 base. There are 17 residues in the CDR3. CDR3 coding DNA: TGCGCCAGCAGCCAAGTCCCTAGCGGGAGGGGCACAGATACGCAGTATTTT. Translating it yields CASSQVPSGRGTDTQYF.

CDR3 DNA sequence: TGTGCCAGCAGCCTCCTGGATTTTGGCTACACCTTC. Amino acid sequence: CASSLLDFGYTF. V gene TRBV7-9 combines with J gene TRBJ1-2; D is undetermined. The germline V gene encodes CDR1 SEHNR and CDR2 FQNEAQ (reference sequence). Trimming took off 5 bases at V and 7 bases at J, with 11 bases between the two ends. The CDR3 has 12 residues.

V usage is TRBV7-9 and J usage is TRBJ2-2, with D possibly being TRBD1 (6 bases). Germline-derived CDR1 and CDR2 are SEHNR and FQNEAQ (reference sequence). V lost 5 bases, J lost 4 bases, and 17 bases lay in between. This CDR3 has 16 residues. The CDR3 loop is CASSTRTDSSTGELFF. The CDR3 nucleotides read TGTGCCAGCAGCACCCGGACAGACTCTTCCACCGGGGAGCTGTTTTTT. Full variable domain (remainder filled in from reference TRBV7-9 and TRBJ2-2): DTGVSQNPRHKITKRGQNVTFRCDPISEHNRLYWYRQTLGQGPEFLTYFQNEAQLEKSRLLSDRFSAERPKGSFSTLEIQRTEQGDSAMYLCASSTRTDSSTGELFFGEGSRLTVL.

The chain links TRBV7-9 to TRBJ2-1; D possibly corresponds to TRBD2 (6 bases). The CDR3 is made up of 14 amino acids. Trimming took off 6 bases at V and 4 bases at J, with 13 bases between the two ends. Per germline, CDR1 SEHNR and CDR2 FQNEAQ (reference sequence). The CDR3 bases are TGTGCCAGCAGAGGAGGGCCAGGGTACAATGAGCAGTTCTTC. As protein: CASRGGPGYNEQFF.

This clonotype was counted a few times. CDR3: CASSYVGLNQPQHF. In nucleotides, the CDR3 is TGTGCCAGCAGTTACGTGGGTCTTAATCAGCCCCAGCATTTT. This chain connects TRBV6-2 or TRBV6-3 to TRBJ1-5; no reliable D call. The CDR3 length is 14 residues. The germline V gene encodes CDR1 MNHEY and CDR2 SVGEGT. V lost 2 bases and J 4 bases, leaving 9 bases between the germline ends.

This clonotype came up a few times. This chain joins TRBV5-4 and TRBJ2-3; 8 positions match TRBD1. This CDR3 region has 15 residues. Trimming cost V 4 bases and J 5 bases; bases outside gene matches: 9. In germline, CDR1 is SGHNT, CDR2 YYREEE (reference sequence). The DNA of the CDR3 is TGTGCCAGCAGCAACCAGGGGGCGGATCGAGATACGCAGTATTTT. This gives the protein CASSNQGADRDTQYF.